One and the same sample provided the 26 T cell receptor beta chains below, sequenced in a study of radiation and T cells in renal cell carcinoma. Noted time point: blood 4 weeks post-SBRT, at nephrectomy. Treatment specified: 15 Gy SBRT to primary tumor, nephrectomy 4 weeks later. Clones were read by immunoSEQ multiplex PCR, and TCRdb kept only the in-frame ones, dropping some. Of 140,000 to 150,000 clones in the sample, 86% are singletons; the top ten hold less than 20%. Sequences were derived from blood, sampled from a patient whose treatment included radiotherapy and nephrectomy. The receptors stem from a woman aged 50 to 65 with renal cell carcinoma.

This clone is a singleton in its sample. Only one base separates this from a far larger clonotype, so it likely reflects a read error. V gene TRBV25-1 combines with J gene TRBJ1-5; no reliable D call. Germline-derived CDR1 and CDR2 are MGHDK and SYGVNS. The CDR3 totals 12 residues. The V end lost 2 bases, the J end lost 4 bases, and 3 bases lay between the germline ends. Here the CDR3 DNA reads TGTGCCAGCAGTGAAGGTAATCAGCCCCAGCATTTT. It translates to CASSEGNQPQHF. Based on the CDR3 plus reference TRBV25-1 and TRBJ1-5, the full variable domain is EADIYQTPRYLVIGTGKKITLECSQTMGHDKMYWYQQDPGMELHLIHYSYGVNSTEKGDLSSESTVSRIRTEHFPLTLESARPSHTSQYLCASSEGNQPQHFGDGTRLSIL.

This clone has just one count. The chain has TRBV7-7 and TRBJ2-1; D gene ambiguous. Germline V gene data show CDR1 as SSHAT and CDR2 as FNYEAQ (reference sequence). CDR3 length: 13 residues. Trimming stripped 2 bases from V and 5 bases from J, with 7 bases between. In nucleotides, the CDR3 is TGTGCCAGCAGCTTATATTTGAACAATGAGCAGTTCTTC. It specifies CASSLYLNNEQFF.

This chain links TRBV5-4 with TRBJ1-1, with D possibly matching TRBD1 (5 bases). CDR1 is SGHNT, CDR2 YYREEE, per germline (reference sequence). CDR3 size: 17 residues. The germline V and J ends were trimmed by 4 bases and 7 bases, with 26 bases remaining between them. In nucleotides, the CDR3 is TGTGCCAGCAGCCCACCTGGGACGGCGAAAGAAACCCATGAAGCTTTCTTT. It yields the protein CASSPPGTAKETHEAFF.

The J gene is TRBJ1-3, the V gene TRBV28; D might be TRBD1 (5 bases). CDR1 MDHEN and CDR2 SYDVKM come from the germline V gene. V was clipped by 4 bases and J by 4 bases, with 11 bases between them. This CDR3 is built from 14 residues. Written as DNA, the CDR3 is TGTGCCAGCAGTTCACCGACAGACGGAAACACCATATATTTT. Translating it yields CASSSPTDGNTIYF.

This chain links TRBV28 with TRBJ2-7, with 7 bases aligning to TRBD1. Germline V gene lookup returns CDR1 MDHEN and CDR2 SYDVKM. The V segment lost 5 bases and the J segment 3 bases; nucleotides outside the gene matches: 7. CDR3 size: 14 residues. As DNA, the CDR3 is TGTGCCAGCAGTATCACGGGACAGCACTACGAGCAGTACTTC. This codes for CASSITGQHYEQYF. Complete variable domain (other parts from reference TRBV28 and TRBJ2-7): DVKVTQSSRYLVKRTGEKVFLECVQDMDHENMFWYRQDPGLGLRLIYFSYDVKMKEKGDIPEGYSVSREKKERFSLILESASTNQTSMYLCASSITGQHYEQYFGPGTRLTVT.

This clone has a single count. CDR3 sequence reads: CASSRGSGGNNSPLHF. The DNA for the CDR3 is TGCGCCAGCAGCCGCGGGTCAGGGGGTAATAATTCACCCCTCCACTTT. The V and J genes are TRBV4-1 and TRBJ1-6; TRBD1 aligns across 7 bases. There are 16 residues in the CDR3. The V gene's germline CDR1 is MGHRA and CDR2 YSYEKL. The ends lost 4 bases at V and 5 bases at J; junction bases unmatched: 8.

The chain carries TRBV28 and TRBJ1-5; D ambiguous. CDR3 length: 11 residues. The V end was cut by 5 bases, the J end by 5 bases, with 4 bases between. The germline CDR1 and CDR2 sequences are MDHEN and SYDVKM. In DNA form, the CDR3 reads TGTGCCAGCAGTCTGGATCAGCCCCAGCATTTT. Its translation is CASSLDQPQHF.

The chain joins TRBV7-9 to TRBJ1-4; 7 bases are shared with TRBD1. The ends lost 3 bases at V and 8 bases at J; junction bases unmatched: 9. Germline V gene sequence: CDR1 SEHNR, CDR2 FQNEAQ (reference sequence). The CDR3 loop spans 15 amino acids. This CDR3 reads CASSFFGQEIEKLFF. The DNA of the CDR3 is TGTGCCAGCAGCTTCTTTGGACAGGAGATCGAAAAACTGTTTTTT. Full variable domain (remainder filled in from reference TRBV7-9 and TRBJ1-4): DTGVSQNPRHKITKRGQNVTFRCDPISEHNRLYWYRQTLGQGPEFLTYFQNEAQLEKSRLLSDRFSAERPKGSFSTLEIQRTEQGDSAMYLCASSFFGQEIEKLFFGSGTQLSVL.

The rearrangement uses TRBV14 and TRBJ1-3, with D unclear. CDR1 SGHDN and CDR2 FVKESK come from the germline V gene. Trimming shortened V by 4 bases and J by 3 bases, and 4 bases separated the two germline ends. This CDR3 has 12 residues. For the CDR3, the DNA is TGTGCCAGCAGCCGCGTTGGAAACACCATATATTTT. Translating gives CASSRVGNTIYF.

This rearrangement joins TRBV5-4 to TRBJ2-7; D gene ambiguous. The CDR3 sequence is 13 residues long. The germline CDR1 and CDR2 sequences are SGHNT and YYREEE (reference sequence). V shed 4 bases and J shed 2 bases, with 10 bases lying between them. The chain's CDR3 is CASSPPHTYEQYF. The DNA for the CDR3 is TGTGCCAGCAGCCCGCCGCATACCTACGAGCAGTACTTC.

This clone was observed a handful of times. The chain links TRBV6-4 to TRBJ2-1; D remains unclear. V was trimmed by 0 bases and J by 5 bases, leaving 2 bases between them. Germline V gives CDR1 MRHNA, CDR2 SNTAGT. The CDR3 is 12 residues long. This chain's CDR3 is CASSDSNNEQFF. The CDR3 coding sequence is TGTGCCAGCAGTGACTCGAACAATGAGCAGTTCTTC.

The chain recombines TRBV5-1 with TRBJ2-7; 9 bases agree with TRBD1. CDR1 is SGHRS and CDR2 is YFSETQ in the germline V gene. V lost 5 bases and J lost 3; bases outside the gene matches: 9. CDR3 length equals 15 residues. The CDR3 sequence: CASSPGTGLIYEQYF. The DNA of the CDR3 is TGCGCCAGCAGTCCGGGGACAGGGTTGATCTACGAGCAGTACTTC.

This chain connects TRBV7-2 to TRBJ1-2; no firm D call. The ends were cut back, 1 base at V and 0 bases at J, with 9 bases in the middle. The CDR3 spans 15 residues. Germline V gives CDR1 SGHTA, CDR2 FQGNSA. CDR3 DNA sequence: TGTGCCAGCAGCTTAGAGGCTGAAGCTAACTATGGCTACACCTTC. Translating it yields CASSLEAEANYGYTF.

This chain uses TRBV10-3 with TRBJ1-5; TRBD1 aligns across 9 bases. The V and J ends lost 9 bases and 3 bases, in that order; junction bases with no gene match: 9. The CDR3 covers 15 residues. CDR1 is ENHRY, CDR2 SYGVKD, per germline. CDR3 in amino acids: CAIWDGTGHNQPQHF. CDR3 coding DNA: TGTGCCATTTGGGATGGGACAGGGCACAATCAGCCCCAGCATTTT.

This chain joins TRBV11-3 and TRBJ2-3; no clear D gene. This CDR3 is built from 14 residues. V shed 1 base and J shed 3 bases, with 8 bases lying between them. Germline values: CDR1 SGHNT, CDR2 YENEEA. CDR3 region: CASSLGSSTDTQYF. The DNA of the CDR3 is TGTGCCAGCAGCTTAGGCTCGTCGACAGATACGCAGTATTTT.

The V gene is TRBV6-5, the J gene TRBJ2-5; maybe TRBD1 (7 bases). The V gene's germline CDR1 is MNHEY and CDR2 SVGAGI. V was pared by 4 bases and J by 5 bases, with 17 bases between. CDR3 size: 15 residues. CDR3: CASSSGRRGLETQYF. As DNA, the CDR3 is TGTGCCAGCAGTTCGGGTCGGAGGGGGCTCGAGACCCAGTACTTC.

The chain is built from TRBV15 and TRBJ1-5; 8 bases agree with TRBD1. V was pared by 5 bases and J by 5 bases, with 2 bases of the junction left unmatched. The length of the CDR3 is 13 residues. CDR1 is LNHNV and CDR2 is YYDKDF in the germline V gene (reference sequence). As DNA, the CDR3 is TGTGCCACCAGCCCGACAGGGGATCAGCCCCAGCATTTT. Translated, it gives CATSPTGDQPQHF.

The chain joins TRBV4-1 to TRBJ2-1; 9 nucleotides align to TRBD2. Germline values: CDR1 MGHRA, CDR2 YSYEKL. This CDR3 has 15 amino acids. V lost 1 base to trimming and J lost 4 bases; unmatched junction nucleotides: 2. The CDR3 sequence is CASSQGLADYNEQFF. The DNA of the CDR3 is TGCGCCAGCAGCCAAGGACTAGCGGATTACAATGAGCAGTTCTTC.

CDR3 amino acids: CAIMTDSTDTQYF. In nucleotides, the CDR3 is TGTGCCATCATGACTGATTCCACAGATACGCAGTATTTT. The chain recombines TRBV10-3 with TRBJ2-3; no clear D. CDR1 is ENHRY, CDR2 SYGVKD, per germline. The length of the CDR3 is 13 residues. Trimming stripped 7 bases from V and 2 bases from J, with 10 bases between.

The CDR3 DNA reads TGTGCCAGCAGCCTACGGGACGGGCCGAAGGACGAGCAGTACTTC. As protein: CASSLRDGPKDEQYF. This chain joins TRBV7-9 and TRBJ2-7; D tentatively reads TRBD1 or TRBD2 (5 bases each). This CDR3 comprises 15 residues. Trimming pared 5 bases from V and 5 bases from J, leaving 19 bases between. The germline V gene has CDR1 SEHNR and CDR2 FQNEAQ (reference sequence). Based on the CDR3 plus reference TRBV7-9 and TRBJ2-7, the full variable domain is DTGVSQNPRHKITKRGQNVTFRCDPISEHNRLYWYRQTLGQGPEFLTYFQNEAQLEKSRLLSDRFSAERPKGSFSTLEIQRTEQGDSAMYLCASSLRDGPKDEQYFGPGTRLTVT.

The chain couples TRBV30 to TRBJ1-3, with D perhaps TRBD1 (6 bases). Trimming removed 2 bases from V and 2 bases from J, with 16 bases in between. Germline assignment: CDR1 GTSNPN and CDR2 SVGIG (reference sequence). This CDR3 has 16 residues. The CDR3 loop reads CAWSLTGTTTGNTIYF. CDR3 bases: TGTGCCTGGAGTCTCACCGGGACAACCACTGGAAACACCATATATTTT.

The CDR3 loop is CASSPGTSAYEQYF. In DNA form, the CDR3 reads TGTGCCAGCAGCCCAGGGACTAGCGCCTACGAGCAGTACTTC. The chain uses TRBV7-9 and TRBJ2-7; 10 bases fit TRBD2. The CDR3 is made up of 14 amino acids. Per the germline V gene, CDR1 is SEHNR and CDR2 is FQNEAQ (reference sequence). The ends lost 5 bases at V and 2 bases at J; junction bases unmatched: 3.

The sample holds one count of this clone. The V gene is TRBV6-6, the J gene TRBJ1-2; 9 positions match TRBD1. V was pared by 5 bases and J by 8 bases, with 9 bases of the junction left unmatched. The CDR3 runs 14 residues. The germline CDR1 and CDR2 sequences are MNHNY and SVGAGI (reference sequence). This chain's CDR3 is CASSQPGQGYGYTF. The DNA for the CDR3 is TGTGCCAGCAGTCAGCCGGGACAGGGCTACGGCTACACCTTC.

V and J are TRBV27 and TRBJ2-1, with 16 bases that match TRBD2. CDR3 length equals 20 residues. Per germline, CDR1 MNHEY and CDR2 SMNVEV (reference sequence). Trimming cost V 5 bases and J 0 bases; bases outside gene matches: 10. CDR3 sequence (DNA): TGTGCCAGCAGTCTAATCCCGGGACTAGCGGGGGGGAGCTCCTACAATGAGCAGTTCTTC. It codes for CASSLIPGLAGGSSYNEQFF.

This clone was detected once. The chain carries TRBV9 and TRBJ2-6; D is uncertain. The CDR3 totals 18 residues. CDR1 and CDR2 from the germline V gene are SGDLS and YYNGEE. V was cut by 0 bases and J by 0 bases, with 13 bases left in between. CDR3 in DNA: TGTGCCAGCAGCGTAGTGTACAGCCTCCACTCTGGGGCCAACGTCCTGACTTTC. It codes for CASSVVYSLHSGANVLTF.

The chain employs TRBV18 and TRBJ2-2; D is perhaps TRBD1 or TRBD2 (5 bases each). Germline V CDR1 and CDR2: KGHSH, LQKENI. V lost 2 bases and J lost 6, with 10 bases in between. The CDR3 is made up of 14 amino acids. CDR3 residues: CASSPSRDAGELFF. The CDR3 bases are TGTGCCAGCTCACCATCCAGGGACGCCGGGGAGCTGTTTTTT.